This T cell receptor beta chain was sequenced in a study of shared clonotypes between healthy human individuals. This CDR3 has 14 amino acids. Per germline, CDR1 MDHEN and CDR2 SYDVKM. V lost 3 bases to trimming and J lost 5 bases, with 11 bases between them. Findings of the study overall: An anticipated effect of sequencing depth on clonotype sharing among donors was recognized.

At deep level, the assay was performed. In replicate PCRs of unsorted PBMC, around 300 ng DNA, around 33,000 T cell genomes, was used. The data were produced by immunoSEQ multiplex PCR, yet TCRdb's version contains in-frame clones alone and is incomplete. The data show roughly 500,000 clones, 70% to 80% seen once. In regard to this clone: Its antigen is as yet unknown.

The sequence was obtained from a woman between 35 and 50 years old in good health. Some clones in this sample may be carry-over from other donors' samples. V and J are TRBV28 and TRBJ1-5; no reliable D call. Material: PBMCs. CDR3 coding DNA: TGTGCCAGCAGTTTCGGCCAGAACTATCAGCCCCAGCATTTT. Translating gives CASSFGQNYQPQHF.